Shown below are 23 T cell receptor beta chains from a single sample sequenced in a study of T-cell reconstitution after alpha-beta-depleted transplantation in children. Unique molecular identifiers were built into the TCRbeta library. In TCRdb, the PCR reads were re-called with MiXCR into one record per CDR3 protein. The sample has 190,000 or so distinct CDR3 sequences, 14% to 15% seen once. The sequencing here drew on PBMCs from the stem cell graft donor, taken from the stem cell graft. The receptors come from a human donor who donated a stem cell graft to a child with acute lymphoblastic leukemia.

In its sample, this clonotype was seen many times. Here the CDR3 DNA reads TGTGCCAGCAGGCCCGGGACAGGGGTTTTTAGGACTGAAGCTTTCTTT. Its translation is CASRPGTGVFRTEAFF. The gene calls are TRBV12-3 or TRBV12-4 and TRBJ1-1, with 10 bases matching TRBD1. V gave up 6 bases and J gave up 5 bases; unmatched junction bases: 12. CDR3 length equals 16 residues.

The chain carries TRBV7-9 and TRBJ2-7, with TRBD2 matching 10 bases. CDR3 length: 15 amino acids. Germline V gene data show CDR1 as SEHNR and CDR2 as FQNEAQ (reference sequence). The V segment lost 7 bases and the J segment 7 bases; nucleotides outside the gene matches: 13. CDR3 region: CASTSSGTSAREQYF. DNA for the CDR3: TGTGCCAGCACCTCCTCCGGGACTAGCGCGAGAGAGCAGTACTTC.

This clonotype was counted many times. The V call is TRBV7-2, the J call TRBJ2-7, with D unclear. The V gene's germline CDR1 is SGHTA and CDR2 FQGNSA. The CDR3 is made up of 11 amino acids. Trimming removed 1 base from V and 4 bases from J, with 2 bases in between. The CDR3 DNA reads TGTGCCAGCAGCTTAGTGTACGAGCAGTACTTC. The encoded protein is CASSLVYEQYF.

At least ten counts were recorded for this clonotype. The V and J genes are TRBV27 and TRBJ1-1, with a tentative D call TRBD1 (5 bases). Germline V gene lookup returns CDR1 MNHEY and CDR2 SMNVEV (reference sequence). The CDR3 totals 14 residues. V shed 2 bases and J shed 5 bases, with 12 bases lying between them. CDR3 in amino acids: CASSLKGVGTEAFF. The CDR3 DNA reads TGTGCCAGCAGTTTAAAAGGGGTCGGGACTGAAGCTTTCTTT.

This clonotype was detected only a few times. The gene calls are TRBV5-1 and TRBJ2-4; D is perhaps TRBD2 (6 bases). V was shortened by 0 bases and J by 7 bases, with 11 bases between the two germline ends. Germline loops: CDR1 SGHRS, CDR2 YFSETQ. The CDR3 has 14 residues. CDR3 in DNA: TGCGCCAGCAGCTTGGGACTAGAGGCGAACATTCAGTACTTC. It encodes CASSLGLEANIQYF.

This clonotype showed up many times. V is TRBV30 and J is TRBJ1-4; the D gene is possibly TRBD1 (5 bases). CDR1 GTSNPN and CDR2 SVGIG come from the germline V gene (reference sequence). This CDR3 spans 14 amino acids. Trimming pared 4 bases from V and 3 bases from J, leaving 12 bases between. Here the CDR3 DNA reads TGTGCCTGGAATGGGGGTCGGTCTAATGAAAAACTGTTTTTT. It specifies CAWNGGRSNEKLFF.

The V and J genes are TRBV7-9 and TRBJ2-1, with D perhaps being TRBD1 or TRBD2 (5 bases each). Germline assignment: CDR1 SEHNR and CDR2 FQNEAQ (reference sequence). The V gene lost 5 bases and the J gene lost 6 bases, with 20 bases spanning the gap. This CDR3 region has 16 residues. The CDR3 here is CASSPPLAAQGNEQFF. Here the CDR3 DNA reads TGTGCCAGCAGCCCCCCCCTAGCCGCCCAGGGCAATGAGCAGTTCTTC.

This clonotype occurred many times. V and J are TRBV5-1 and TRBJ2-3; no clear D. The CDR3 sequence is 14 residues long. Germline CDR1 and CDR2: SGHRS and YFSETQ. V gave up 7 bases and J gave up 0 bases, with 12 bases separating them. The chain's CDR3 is CASRQTLSTDTQYF. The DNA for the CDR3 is TGCGCCAGCCGGCAGACCCTTAGCACAGATACGCAGTATTTT.

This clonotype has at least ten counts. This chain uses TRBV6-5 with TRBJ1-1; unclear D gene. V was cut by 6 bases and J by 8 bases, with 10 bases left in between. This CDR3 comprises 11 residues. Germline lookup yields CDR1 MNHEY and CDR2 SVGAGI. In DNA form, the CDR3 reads TGTGCCAGCAGGATAAACATGGAAGCTTTCTTT. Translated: CASRINMEAFF.

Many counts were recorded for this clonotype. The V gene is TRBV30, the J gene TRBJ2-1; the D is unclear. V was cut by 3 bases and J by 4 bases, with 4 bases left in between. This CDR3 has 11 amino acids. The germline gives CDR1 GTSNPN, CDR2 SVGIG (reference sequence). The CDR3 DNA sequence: TGTGCCTGGAGACTTTACAATGAGCAGTTCTTC. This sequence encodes CAWRLYNEQFF.

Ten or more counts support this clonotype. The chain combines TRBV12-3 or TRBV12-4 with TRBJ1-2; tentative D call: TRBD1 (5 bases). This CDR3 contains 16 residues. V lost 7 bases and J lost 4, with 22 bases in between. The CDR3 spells CASTLGTTGSSYGYTF. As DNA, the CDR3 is TGTGCCAGCACCCTAGGGACGACCGGTAGTAGCTATGGCTACACCTTC.

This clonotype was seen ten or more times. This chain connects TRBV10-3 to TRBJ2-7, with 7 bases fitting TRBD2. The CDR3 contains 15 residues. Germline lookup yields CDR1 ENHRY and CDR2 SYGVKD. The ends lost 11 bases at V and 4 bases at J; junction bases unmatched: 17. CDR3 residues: CASTGGAGVKYEQYF. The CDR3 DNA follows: TGTGCCTCTACGGGCGGCGCGGGGGTAAAATACGAGCAGTACTTC.

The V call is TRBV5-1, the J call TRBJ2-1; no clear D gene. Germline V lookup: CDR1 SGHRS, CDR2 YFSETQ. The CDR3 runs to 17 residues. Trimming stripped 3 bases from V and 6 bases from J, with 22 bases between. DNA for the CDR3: TGCGCCAGCAGCTCCGACCTCGGGTTGTGGGCGGTCAATGAGCAGTTCTTC. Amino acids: CASSSDLGLWAVNEQFF.

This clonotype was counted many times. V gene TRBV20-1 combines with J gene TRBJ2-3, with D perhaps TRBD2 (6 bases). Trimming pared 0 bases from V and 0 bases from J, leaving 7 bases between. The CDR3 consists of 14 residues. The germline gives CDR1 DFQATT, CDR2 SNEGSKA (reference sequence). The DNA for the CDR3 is TGCAGTGCTAGAGATGGGGGGAGCACAGATACGCAGTATTTT. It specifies CSARDGGSTDTQYF.

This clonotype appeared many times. CDR3 amino acids: CASRWLPTNTDTQYF. In DNA, the CDR3 is TGTGCCAGCAGGTGGCTACCTACTAACACAGATACGCAGTATTTT. V and J are TRBV12-3 or TRBV12-4 and TRBJ2-3; no firm D call. This CDR3 has 15 amino acids. V was shortened by 6 bases and J by 2 bases, with 15 bases between the two germline ends.

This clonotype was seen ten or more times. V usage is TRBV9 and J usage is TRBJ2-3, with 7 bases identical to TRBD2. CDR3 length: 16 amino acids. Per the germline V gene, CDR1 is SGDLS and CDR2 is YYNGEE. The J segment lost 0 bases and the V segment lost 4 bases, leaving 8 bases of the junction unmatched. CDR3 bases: TGTGCCAGCAGCAAGTCCACTAGCGTAAGCACAGATACGCAGTATTTT. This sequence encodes CASSKSTSVSTDTQYF.

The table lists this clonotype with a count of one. The CDR3 protein is CATCQGRSSSGANVLTF. The CDR3 region has the DNA TGTGCCACCTGCCAGGGGAGGTCGTCTTCTGGGGCCAACGTCCTGACTTTC. This rearrangement joins TRBV3-1 to TRBJ2-6, with D perhaps assigned TRBD1 or TRBD2 (6 bases each). The ends were cut back, 10 bases at V and 1 base at J, with 20 bases in the middle. This CDR3 has 17 residues. Germline V CDR1 and CDR2: LGHDT, YNNKEL (reference sequence). Based on the CDR3 plus reference TRBV3-1 and TRBJ2-6, the full variable domain is DTAVSQTPKYLVTQMGNDKSIKCEQNLGHDTMYWYKQDSKKFLKIMFSYNNKELIINETVPNRFSPKSPDKAHLNLHINSLELGDSAVYFCATCQGRSSSGANVLTFGAGSRLTVL.

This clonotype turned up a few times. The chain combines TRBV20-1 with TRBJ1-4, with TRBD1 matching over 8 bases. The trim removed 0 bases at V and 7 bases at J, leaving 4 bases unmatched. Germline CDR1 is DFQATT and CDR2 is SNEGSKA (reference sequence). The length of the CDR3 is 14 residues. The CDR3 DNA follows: TGCAGTGCTAGAGATCAGGGGGCTGGTGAAAAACTGTTTTTT. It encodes CSARDQGAGEKLFF.

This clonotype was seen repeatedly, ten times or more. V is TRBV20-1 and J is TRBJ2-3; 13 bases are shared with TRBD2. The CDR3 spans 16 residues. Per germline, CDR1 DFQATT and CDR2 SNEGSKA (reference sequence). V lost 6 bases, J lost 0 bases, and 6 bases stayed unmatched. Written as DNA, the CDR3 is TGCAGTGCCGGGACTAGCGGGGCCCCTAGCACAGATACGCAGTATTTT. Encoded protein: CSAGTSGAPSTDTQYF.

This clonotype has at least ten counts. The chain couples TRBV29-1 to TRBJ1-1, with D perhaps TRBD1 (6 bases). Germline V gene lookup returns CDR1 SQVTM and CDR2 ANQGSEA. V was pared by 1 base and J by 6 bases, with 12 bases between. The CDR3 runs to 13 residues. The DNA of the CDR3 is TGCAGCGTTGAAGCGACTGAGGGGGCTGAAGCTTTCTTT. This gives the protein CSVEATEGAEAFF.

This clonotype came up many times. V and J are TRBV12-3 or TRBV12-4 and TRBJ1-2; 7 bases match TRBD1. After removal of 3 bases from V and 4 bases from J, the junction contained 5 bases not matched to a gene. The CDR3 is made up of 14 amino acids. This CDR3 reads CASSFRGLSYGYTF. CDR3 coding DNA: TGTGCCAGCAGTTTTAGGGGGCTGTCCTATGGCTACACCTTC.

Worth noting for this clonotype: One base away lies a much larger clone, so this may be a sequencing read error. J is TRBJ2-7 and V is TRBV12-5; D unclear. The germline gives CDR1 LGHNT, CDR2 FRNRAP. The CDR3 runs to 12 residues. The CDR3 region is CASGLGSYDQYF. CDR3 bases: TGTGCTAGTGGTTTAGGCTCCTACGACCAGTACTTC.

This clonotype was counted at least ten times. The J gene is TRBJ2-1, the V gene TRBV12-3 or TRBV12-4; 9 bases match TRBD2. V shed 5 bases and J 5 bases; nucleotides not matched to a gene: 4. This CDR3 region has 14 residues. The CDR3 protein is CASSGGLANNEQFF. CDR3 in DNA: TGTGCCAGCAGTGGGGGACTAGCAAACAATGAGCAGTTCTTC.